This T cell receptor beta chain was recovered during a study of shared clonotypes between healthy human individuals. This table comes from immunoSEQ multiplex PCR, and its TCRdb copy is limited to in-frame clones, with some not included. The sample has 1.5 million to 2.5 million clones; just under 95% are singletons. The J segment lost 5 bases and the V segment lost 0 bases, leaving 8 bases of the junction unmatched. Germline V CDR1 and CDR2: KGHSH, LQKENI. This CDR3 contains 16 residues. The naive CD8 subset, CD45RO-negative cells positively selected for CCR7, excluded terminally differentiated effector memory CD45RA+ cells.

The chain has TRBV18 and TRBJ2-7, with 9 bases identical to TRBD1. Input material: naive CD8+ T cells sorted from blood. The source is a young man in good health. The CDR3 protein is CASSPPPGTGLDEQYF. CDR3 bases: TGTGCCAGCTCACCACCTCCCGGGACAGGGCTAGACGAGCAGTACTTC. The full variable domain, completed using reference TRBV18 and TRBJ2-7, is NAGVMQNPRHLVRRRGQEARLRCSPMKGHSHVYWYRQLPEEGLKFMVYLQKENIIDESGMPKERFSAEFPKEGPSILRIQQVVRGDSAAYFCASSPPPGTGLDEQYFGPGTRLTVT.